This T cell receptor (beta chain) came from a study of response to subunit inactivated influenza vaccine. The CDR3 length is 14 residues. The V gene lost 7 bases and the J gene lost 5 bases, with 14 bases spanning the gap. Study conclusions and caveats: It was the authors' suggestion that each seasonal influenza vaccination recruits few new T cells.

TCRdb re-called the RT-PCR reads with MiXCR, one entry per CDR3 protein. The data contain 700,000 to 800,000 distinct CDR3 sequences, around 20% of them singletons. Comment on this clonotype: Antigen: not known.

This TCR was recovered from a man aged 50 to 59 who received an inactivated influenza vaccine. V gene TRBV12-3 or TRBV12-4 combines with J gene TRBJ2-2, with a weak D call TRBD1 (6 bases). The specimen comprised PBMCs from blood, sampled around 5 days after vaccination. The CDR3: CASKQAGVTGELFF. The CDR3 DNA is TGTGCCAGCAAACAGGCAGGGGTAACCGGGGAGCTGTTTTTT.